A single sample gave rise to the 5 T cell receptor beta chains below, sequenced in a study of OX40 agonist ivuxolimab in advanced cancers. The library was made by the immunoSEQ multiplex PCR assay. What TCRdb holds here is the immuneACCESS table cut down to in-frame rearrangements. Part of the clones is not present; checked against another copy, under half of the missing clones reflect an unresolved V gene, and the others are unexplained. The sample table lists about 100,000 clones, less than 95% of them with a count of one. The top ten hold around 1.6% of the sample. The material sequenced was CD4+ or CD8+ T cells sorted from blood, taken in a trial of the OX40 agonist ivuxolimab. Receptor source: an adult with an advanced solid tumor such as melanoma, head and neck, liver or kidney cancer.

This chain connects TRBV7-9 to TRBJ2-1; no firm D call. Germline V gene lookup returns CDR1 SEHNR and CDR2 FQNEAQ (reference sequence). The ends were cut back, 1 base at V and 3 bases at J, with 10 bases in the middle. CDR3 length equals 15 residues. The CDR3, as DNA: TGTGCCAGCAGCTTAGATGGCGGATTCTACAATGAGCAGTTCTTC. As protein: CASSLDGGFYNEQFF.

This chain links TRBV28 with TRBJ2-7; 8 nucleotides agree with TRBD1. Germline V gives CDR1 MDHEN, CDR2 SYDVKM. V gave up 4 bases and J gave up 1 base; unmatched junction bases: 6. This CDR3 comprises 15 residues. CDR3: CASSYGQGRSYEQYF. The DNA of the CDR3 is TGTGCCAGCAGTTACGGACAGGGAAGGTCCTACGAGCAGTACTTC.

The CDR3, as DNA: TGTGCCTGGAGGCGACTAGCGGTCCGGGGGTCCGGGGAGCTGTTTTTT. Translated: CAWRRLAVRGSGELFF. This chain joins TRBV30 and TRBJ2-2, with 9 nucleotides matching TRBD2. The CDR3 sequence is 16 residues long. Germline CDR1 reads GTSNPN; CDR2 reads SVGIG (reference sequence). J was trimmed by 6 bases and V by 3 bases; bases with no gene match: 11.

The rearrangement joins TRBV15 to TRBJ2-2; D not resolved. The CDR3 is made up of 16 amino acids. Germline V CDR1 and CDR2: LNHNV, YYDKDF (reference sequence). V was pared by 0 bases and J by 0 bases, with 8 bases between. The CDR3 here is CATSRDLASNTGELFF. The CDR3 DNA reads as TGTGCCACCAGCAGAGATCTGGCCTCGAACACCGGGGAGCTGTTTTTT.

This clone occurred a few times. J is TRBJ2-3 and V is TRBV27, with D unclear. CDR1 is MNHEY and CDR2 is SMNVEV in the germline V gene (reference sequence). Deletions cut 6 bases from V and 4 bases from J, with 14 bases between. The CDR3 runs to 14 residues. The CDR3 reads CASSPVGGPDTQYF. The CDR3 nucleotides read TGTGCCAGCAGCCCCGTAGGTGGACCAGATACGCAGTATTTT.